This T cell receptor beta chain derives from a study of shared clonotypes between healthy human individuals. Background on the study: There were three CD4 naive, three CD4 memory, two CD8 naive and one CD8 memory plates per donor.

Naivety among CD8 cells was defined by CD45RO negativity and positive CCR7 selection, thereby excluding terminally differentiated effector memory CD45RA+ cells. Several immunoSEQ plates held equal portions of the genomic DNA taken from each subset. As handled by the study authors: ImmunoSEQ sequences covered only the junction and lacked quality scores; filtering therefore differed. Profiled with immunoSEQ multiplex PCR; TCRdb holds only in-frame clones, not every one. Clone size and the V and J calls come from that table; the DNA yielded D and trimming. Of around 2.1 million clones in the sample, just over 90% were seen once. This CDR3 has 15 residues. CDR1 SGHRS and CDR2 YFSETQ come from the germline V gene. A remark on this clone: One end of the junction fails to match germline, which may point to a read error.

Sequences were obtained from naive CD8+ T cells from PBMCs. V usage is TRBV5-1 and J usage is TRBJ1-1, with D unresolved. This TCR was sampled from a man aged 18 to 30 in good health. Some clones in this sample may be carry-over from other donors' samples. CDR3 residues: CASNLESTTNTEAFF. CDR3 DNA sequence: TGCGCCAGCAACTTGGAGTCCACCACGAACACTGAAGCTTTCTTT.